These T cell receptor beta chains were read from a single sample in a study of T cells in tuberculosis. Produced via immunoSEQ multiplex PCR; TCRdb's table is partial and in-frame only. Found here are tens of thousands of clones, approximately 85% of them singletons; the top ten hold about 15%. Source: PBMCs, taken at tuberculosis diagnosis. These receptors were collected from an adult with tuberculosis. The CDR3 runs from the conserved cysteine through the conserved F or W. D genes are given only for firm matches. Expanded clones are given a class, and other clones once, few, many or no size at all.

TGTGCCTGGACCCACGCGGGCTACGAGCAGTACTTC CAWTHAGYEQYF TRBV30 - TRBJ2-7 -
TGCAGTGCGCGCGATACCTACGAGCAGTACTTC CSARDTYEQYF TRBV20-1 - TRBJ2-7 -
TGTGCCAGCACACCGGACAGGGGTACTGAAGCTTTCTTT CASTPDRGTEAFF TRBV9 - TRBJ1-1 TRBD1
TGTGCCAGCTCACCGGGACAGAGCACAGATACGCAGTATTTT CASSPGQSTDTQYF TRBV18 - TRBJ2-3 TRBD1
TGTGCCAGCAGCTTTGGAGGATTGGACCCCTACGAGCAGTACTTC CASSFGGLDPYEQYF TRBV7-2 - TRBJ2-7 -
TGCGCCAGCAGCCCCGGACTAGTCACAGATACGCAGTATTTT CASSPGLVTDTQYF TRBV5-1 - TRBJ2-3 TRBD2
TGTGCCAGCAGCTTAGCGGGGCCCGGGGAGCTGTTTTTT CASSLAGPGELFF TRBV7-8 - TRBJ2-2 -
TGTGCCAGCAGCCTAACAGGGATTGGTAATGAGCAGTTCTTC CASSLTGIGNEQFF TRBV6-4 few TRBJ2-1 -
TGTGCCAGCAGCCCGGGGACACTCATCTACGAGCAGTACTTC CASSPGTLIYEQYF TRBV6-5 - TRBJ2-7 -
TGTGCCAGCAGTGGAGGGAGACTAGCGGGTTACGAGCAGTACTTC CASSGGRLAGYEQYF TRBV6-1 - TRBJ2-7 TRBD2
TGTGCCAGCACCCAACCCGAAAAGGGGGACTATGGCTACACCTTC CASTQPEKGDYGYTF TRBV16 once TRBJ1-2 -
TGTGCCAGCTCCCGGGACAGGGGAAACACCGGGGAGCTGTTTTTT CASSRDRGNTGELFF TRBV27 - TRBJ2-2 TRBD1
TGTGCCAGCTCCCGGTTCACTGAAGCTTTCTTT CASSRFTEAFF TRBV2 few TRBJ1-1 -
TGCGCCAGCAGTCCTCCTGACGCGGGCTCGAACACCGGGGAGCTGTTTTTT CASSPPDAGSNTGELFF TRBV10-2 - TRBJ2-2 -
TGCGCCAGCAGCTCAGCGGTCCTGAACACCGGGGAGCTGTTTTTT CASSSAVLNTGELFF TRBV5-1 - TRBJ2-2 -